This entry concerns a single T cell receptor beta chain. Antigen specificity is unknown. The CDR3 spans 13 residues. Trimming pared 1 base from V and 11 bases from J, leaving 13 bases between. The germline gives CDR1 SGHTA, CDR2 FQGNSA. This sample was included in a study of neoadjuvant nivolumab and ipilimumab in lung cancer. Study observations and caveats: Blood richness before therapy tracked richness in tumors resected after neoadjuvant therapy.

The data were produced by immunoSEQ multiplex PCR, yet TCRdb's version contains in-frame clones alone and is incomplete. The data show about 18,000 clones, with roughly 77% seen just once and less than 9% held by the top ten. The origin of this receptor is an adult with non-small cell lung cancer. Sequenced material: tumor tissue, taken after neoadjuvant nivolumab, alone or with ipilimumab, at or shortly before surgery. This chain links TRBV7-2 with TRBJ2-3; a weak D match, TRBD1 (7 bases). CDR3 DNA: TGTGCCAGCAGCTTAGGACCGCAGGGGGGGCAGTATTTT. Translating it yields CASSLGPQGGQYF.